The 19 T cell receptor beta chains presented below share a single source sample, sequenced in a study of blood T cell repertoires in COVID-19. Data came from immunoSEQ multiplex PCR; TCRdb stores just in-frame clones and leaves some out. This table holds roughly 81,000 clones, roughly 86% found once. Specimen: peripheral blood. These receptors all come from a man in his 60s with acute or convalescent COVID-19.

This rearrangement joins TRBV29-1 to TRBJ1-2, with TRBD1 matching 9 bases. The CDR3 runs 14 residues. CDR1 SQVTM and CDR2 ANQGSEA come from the germline V gene. V lost 6 bases to trimming and J lost 9 bases; unmatched junction nucleotides: 14. CDR3 protein: CSVRSQGASWSYTF. CDR3 in DNA: TGCAGCGTCCGATCACAGGGGGCAAGCTGGAGCTACACCTTC.

The chain couples TRBV11-2 to TRBJ2-7; D might be TRBD1 (6 bases). Trimming removed 4 bases from V and 7 bases from J, with 11 bases in between. The CDR3 is 12 residues long. CDR1 is SGHAT and CDR2 is FQNNGV in the germline V gene. The CDR3 bases are TGTGCCAGCAGCTCTCGACAGGCTGAGCAGTACTTC. The encoded protein is CASSSRQAEQYF.

The V call is TRBV28, the J call TRBJ2-7; TRBD1 matches at 10 bases. After removal of 6 bases from V and 2 bases from J, the junction contained 1 base not matched to a gene. Germline V CDR1 and CDR2: MDHEN, SYDVKM. This CDR3 is 13 amino acids long. CDR3 nucleotide sequence: TGTGCCAGCAGGACAGGGGGCACCTACGAGCAGTACTTC. Translating it yields CASRTGGTYEQYF. The full variable domain, in which reference TRBV28 and TRBJ2-7 provide the parts outside the CDR3, is DVKVTQSSRYLVKRTGEKVFLECVQDMDHENMFWYRQDPGLGLRLIYFSYDVKMKEKGDIPEGYSVSREKKERFSLILESASTNQTSMYLCASRTGGTYEQYFGPGTRLTVT.

J is TRBJ1-5 and V is TRBV19, with a tentative D call TRBD1 (5 bases). CDR1 and CDR2 from the germline V gene are LNHDA and SQIVND (reference sequence). CDR3 length equals 15 residues. The ends were cut back, 1 base at V and 4 bases at J, with 11 bases in the middle. The CDR3: CASSIVGPRNQPQHF. The CDR3 DNA sequence: TGTGCCAGTAGTATAGTGGGGCCCAGAAATCAGCCCCAGCATTTT.

This clone has only one observation. V usage is TRBV24-1 and J usage is TRBJ2-4; D may be TRBD1 (6 bases). This CDR3 is built from 14 residues. V lost 4 bases and J lost 9, with 15 bases in between. The germline V gene has CDR1 KGHDR and CDR2 SFDVKD. The CDR3 sequence: CATSDPTGPGIQYF. In DNA form, the CDR3 reads TGTGCCACCAGTGACCCGACAGGTCCGGGCATTCAGTACTTC.

This rearrangement joins TRBV4-1 to TRBJ1-2, with no clear D. V was shortened by 6 bases and J by 4 bases, with 24 bases between the two germline ends. CDR3 length: 17 residues. Per germline, CDR1 MGHRA and CDR2 YSYEKL. CDR3 in amino acids: CASSSSLLWRASYGYTF. The CDR3 bases are TGCGCCAGCAGTTCAAGCCTCCTCTGGAGGGCAAGCTATGGCTACACCTTC.

This clone has just one count. V is TRBV14 and J is TRBJ2-7; 8 nucleotides match TRBD2. Trimming took 1 base from V and 3 from J; bases not matched to a gene: 5. The CDR3 has 15 residues. The germline V gene encodes CDR1 SGHDN and CDR2 FVKESK. CDR3 protein: CASSQGAGGYYEQYF. CDR3 DNA sequence: TGTGCCAGCAGCCAAGGTGCGGGAGGATACTACGAGCAGTACTTC. The full variable domain, rest sourced from reference TRBV14 and TRBJ2-7, is EAGVTQFPSHSVIEKGQTVTLRCDPISGHDNLYWYRRVMGKEIKFLLHFVKESKQDESGMPNNRFLAERTGGTYSTLKVQPAELEDSGVYFCASSQGAGGYYEQYFGPGTRLTVT.

The chain recombines TRBV5-1 with TRBJ1-2, with D perhaps TRBD1 (5 bases). The CDR3 length is 16 residues. The germline gives CDR1 SGHRS, CDR2 YFSETQ. V lost 3 bases to trimming and J lost 4 bases, with 19 bases between them. The CDR3 is CASSSLGAGFGYGYTF. CDR3 DNA: TGCGCCAGCAGCTCCCTTGGGGCAGGGTTCGGCTATGGCTACACCTTC.

V gene TRBV28 combines with J gene TRBJ1-4; no firm D call. V was clipped by 3 bases and J by 7 bases, with 3 bases between them. Germline lookup yields CDR1 MDHEN and CDR2 SYDVKM. This CDR3 region has 11 residues. CDR3 protein: CASSFSEKLFF. The CDR3 DNA follows: TGTGCCAGCAGTTTCAGTGAAAAACTGTTTTTT. Full variable domain (remainder filled in from reference TRBV28 and TRBJ1-4): DVKVTQSSRYLVKRTGEKVFLECVQDMDHENMFWYRQDPGLGLRLIYFSYDVKMKEKGDIPEGYSVSREKKERFSLILESASTNQTSMYLCASSFSEKLFFGSGTQLSVL.

The chain combines TRBV5-1 with TRBJ1-5; D remains unclear. Trimming removed 1 base at V and 5 bases at J, with 7 bases between. The germline V gene has CDR1 SGHRS and CDR2 YFSETQ. CDR3 length: 13 residues. The CDR3 region has the DNA TGCGCCAGCAGCTTGACAGCCGATCAGCCCCAGCATTTT. It is translated as CASSLTADQPQHF.

The rearrangement uses TRBV9 and TRBJ2-7, with 8 positions matching TRBD2. CDR1 SGDLS and CDR2 YYNGEE come from the germline V gene. There are 14 residues in the CDR3. V was clipped by 0 bases and J by 3 bases; unmatched bases: 2. CDR3 bases: TGTGCCAGCAGCGTAGGGGGACTAGTCTACGAGCAGTACTTC. Its translation is CASSVGGLVYEQYF.

The V gene is TRBV7-9, the J gene TRBJ1-1; 7 nucleotides align to TRBD1. The CDR3 loop spans 16 amino acids. Germline V lookup: CDR1 SEHNR, CDR2 FQNEAQ (reference sequence). With 5 bases clipped from V and 4 bases from J, the junction kept 13 bases outside the gene matches. In DNA form, the CDR3 reads TGTGCCAGCAGCCCACTGTACCCGGACAGGCGCACTGAAGCTTTCTTT. Amino acid sequence: CASSPLYPDRRTEAFF.

This chain connects TRBV10-3 to TRBJ2-1; the match to TRBD1 covers 7 bases. Germline V gene lookup returns CDR1 ENHRY and CDR2 SYGVKD. Trimming removed 4 bases from V and 6 bases from J; junction bases left unmatched: 6. The CDR3 has 14 residues. The CDR3 region is CAISASGQLNEQFF. The CDR3 DNA is TGTGCCATCAGTGCATCGGGACAGCTCAATGAGCAGTTCTTC.

The chain recombines TRBV28 with TRBJ1-5, with a weak D call TRBD1 (6 bases). Germline-derived CDR1 and CDR2 are MDHEN and SYDVKM. V was clipped by 4 bases and J by 0 bases, with 10 bases between them. This CDR3 is built from 15 residues. The chain's CDR3 is CASSSGQTSNQPQHF. The CDR3 DNA reads TGTGCCAGCAGTTCCGGACAGACTAGCAATCAGCCCCAGCATTTT. The full variable domain, rest sourced from reference TRBV28 and TRBJ1-5, is DVKVTQSSRYLVKRTGEKVFLECVQDMDHENMFWYRQDPGLGLRLIYFSYDVKMKEKGDIPEGYSVSREKKERFSLILESASTNQTSMYLCASSSGQTSNQPQHFGDGTRLSIL.

The CDR3 DNA reads as TGTGCCAGCAGTTTAACAGCCACAGATACGCAGTATTTT. It translates to CASSLTATDTQYF. The chain recombines TRBV28 with TRBJ2-3; unclear D gene. CDR1 and CDR2 (germline): MDHEN, SYDVKM. The CDR3 sequence is 13 residues long. V lost 2 bases and J 2 bases, leaving 5 bases between the germline ends.

In this sample, this clone turned up a few times. This chain uses TRBV25-1 with TRBJ1-3; D is unresolved. V was pared by 8 bases and J by 0 bases, with 11 bases between. The CDR3 extends over 14 amino acids. Germline CDR1 and CDR2: MGHDK and SYGVNS. CDR3 sequence reads: CASEDTSSGNTIYF. The CDR3 nucleotides read TGTGCCAGCGAAGACACAAGCTCTGGAAACACCATATATTTT. Together with reference TRBV25-1 and TRBJ1-3, the CDR3 gives the full variable domain: EADIYQTPRYLVIGTGKKITLECSQTMGHDKMYWYQQDPGMELHLIHYSYGVNSTEKGDLSSESTVSRIRTEHFPLTLESARPSHTSQYLCASEDTSSGNTIYFGEGSWLTVV.

The chain employs TRBV3-1 (or the pseudogene TRBV3-2) and TRBJ1-4; D unclear. Looked up from germline, CDR1 is LGHDT and CDR2 is YNNKEL (reference sequence). Trimming cost V 11 bases and J 8 bases, with 15 bases left between them. The CDR3 loop spans 12 amino acids. The CDR3 here is CAASGIREKLFF. CDR3 nucleotides: TGTGCCGCCTCCGGGATACGGGAAAAACTGTTTTTT.

The genes are TRBV6-2 or TRBV6-3 and TRBJ1-2; 7 nucleotides align to TRBD1. This CDR3 has 15 amino acids. Unmatched junction bases numbered 7, after V lost 2 bases and J lost 4 bases. The germline V gene has CDR1 MNHEY and CDR2 SVGEGT. CDR3 DNA sequence: TGTGCCAGCAGTTACCGAACCCGGACAGGCTATGGCTACACCTTC. This sequence encodes CASSYRTRTGYGYTF.

The chain combines TRBV18 with TRBJ2-7; 8 bases match TRBD1. V was pared by 3 bases and J by 6 bases, with 4 bases of the junction left unmatched. This CDR3 region has 13 residues. CDR1 KGHSH and CDR2 LQKENI come from the germline V gene. The CDR3 coding sequence is TGTGCCAGCTCACCTGACAGGGGTCCCGAGCAGTACTTC. It yields the protein CASSPDRGPEQYF. The whole variable domain, filled in from reference TRBV18 and TRBJ2-7, reads NAGVMQNPRHLVRRRGQEARLRCSPMKGHSHVYWYRQLPEEGLKFMVYLQKENIIDESGMPKERFSAEFPKEGPSILRIQQVVRGDSAAYFCASSPDRGPEQYFGPGTRLTVT.